This TCR beta chain was sequenced during a study of blood T cell repertoires in COVID-19. Background on the study: Sites across the United States, Italy and Spain contributed samples from acute and convalescent COVID-19. T cells, B-cell-depleted T cells, or PBMCs provided the cDNA or gDNA that served as material.

In the original workflow: For nucleated cells, counts were estimated from reference gene primer amplification. Sequencing used immunoSEQ multiplex PCR; TCRdb keeps in-frame clones, though not all of them. Clonal size and the V and J genes are those of that table, whereas D and trimming came from the DNA. The repertoire consists of around 95,000 clones, with approximately 90% occurring once and the leading ten covering approximately 2%. The CDR3 has 13 amino acids. V lost 7 bases and J lost 5, with 14 bases in between. Germline V gene data show CDR1 as LNHDA and CDR2 as SQIVND (reference sequence). This clone was picked up one time.

This chain uses TRBV19 with TRBJ1-1, with a possible D match to TRBD1 (6 bases). The sequence derives from a middle-aged man with active COVID-19. Sequencing was done on a sample of peripheral blood. The CDR3 protein is CASTPGQFTEAFF. CDR3 in DNA: TGTGCCAGTACCCCCGGACAGTTTACTGAAGCTTTCTTT.